Below are 3 T cell receptor beta chains sequenced from a single sample in a study of blood T cell repertoires in COVID-19. The table came from immunoSEQ multiplex PCR; TCRdb's copy has only in-frame clones and leaves some out. Among tens of thousands of clones, around nine tenths were seen once, and the ten largest hold roughly 28%. Sequenced input: peripheral blood. These receptors came from an elderly woman with active or convalescent COVID-19.

The chain links TRBV7-9 to TRBJ2-7, with 9 bases aligning to TRBD1. This CDR3 spans 16 amino acids. The germline gives CDR1 SEHNR, CDR2 FQNEAQ (reference sequence). V lost 1 base, J lost 4 bases, and 8 bases stayed unmatched. The CDR3 coding sequence is TGTGCCAGCAGCTTAGTCCCGGGACAGGGAGGTTACGAGCAGTACTTC. This sequence encodes CASSLVPGQGGYEQYF. The full variable domain, in which reference TRBV7-9 and TRBJ2-7 provide the parts outside the CDR3, is DTGVSQNPRHKITKRGQNVTFRCDPISEHNRLYWYRQTLGQGPEFLTYFQNEAQLEKSRLLSDRFSAERPKGSFSTLEIQRTEQGDSAMYLCASSLVPGQGGYEQYFGPGTRLTVT.

This sequence joins TRBV6-5 and TRBJ1-2, with TRBD1 as a possible D gene (5 bases). CDR3 length equals 12 residues. Trimming took 10 bases from V and 5 from J, leaving 14 bases between them. The germline V gene encodes CDR1 MNHEY and CDR2 SVGAGI. CDR3 sequence (DNA): TGTGCCACCGGCTGGGGCCAATATGGCTACACCTTC. Translating gives CATGWGQYGYTF.

This chain links TRBV30 with TRBJ2-7, with D perhaps matching TRBD2 (5 bases). The germline CDR1 and CDR2 sequences are GTSNPN and SVGIG (reference sequence). Trimming left V 5 bases short and J 1 base short, with 21 bases between. This CDR3 has 16 residues. CDR3: CAWGRPRPTMSYEQYF. The CDR3 coding sequence is TGTGCCTGGGGTAGACCTAGACCGACTATGTCCTACGAGCAGTACTTC.